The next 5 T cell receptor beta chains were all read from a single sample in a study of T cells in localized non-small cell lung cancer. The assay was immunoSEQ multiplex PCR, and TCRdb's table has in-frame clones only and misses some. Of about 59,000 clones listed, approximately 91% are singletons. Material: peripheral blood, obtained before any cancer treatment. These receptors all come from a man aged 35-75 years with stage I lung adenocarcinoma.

The CDR3 spells CASRDRLAGGWGEQFF. In DNA form, the CDR3 reads TGTGCCAGCAGAGACAGACTAGCAGGGGGCTGGGGTGAGCAGTTCTTC. The chain combines TRBV5-6 with TRBJ2-1; D is perhaps TRBD1 (8 bases). The V gene's germline CDR1 is SGHDT and CDR2 YYEEEE. V was shortened by 5 bases and J by 9 bases, with 24 bases between the two germline ends. CDR3 length: 16 amino acids.

CDR3 bases: TGTGCCAGCAGCTTAGGGTATAAGACTAGCGGGAGGCCCCTGATCTCCTACAATGAGCAGTTCTTC. It translates to CASSLGYKTSGRPLISYNEQFF. The chain uses TRBV7-6 and TRBJ2-1, with 13 bases matching TRBD2. V lost 1 base to trimming and J lost 0 bases; unmatched junction nucleotides: 15. The germline V gene has CDR1 SGHVS and CDR2 FNYEAQ. The length of the CDR3 is 22 residues.

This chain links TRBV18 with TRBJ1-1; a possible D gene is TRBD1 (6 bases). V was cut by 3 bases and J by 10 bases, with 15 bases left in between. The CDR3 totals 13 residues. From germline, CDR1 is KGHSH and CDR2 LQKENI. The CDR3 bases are TGTGCCAGCTCACCTGGCCAGGGGCATGGAGCTTTCTTT. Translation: CASSPGQGHGAFF.

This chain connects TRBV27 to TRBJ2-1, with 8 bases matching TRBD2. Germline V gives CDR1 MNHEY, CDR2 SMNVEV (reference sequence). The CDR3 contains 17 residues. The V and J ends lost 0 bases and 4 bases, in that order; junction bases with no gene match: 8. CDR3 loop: CASSLSSAREVYNEQFF. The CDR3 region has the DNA TGTGCCAGCAGTTTATCGTCAGCGCGGGAGGTGTACAATGAGCAGTTCTTC.

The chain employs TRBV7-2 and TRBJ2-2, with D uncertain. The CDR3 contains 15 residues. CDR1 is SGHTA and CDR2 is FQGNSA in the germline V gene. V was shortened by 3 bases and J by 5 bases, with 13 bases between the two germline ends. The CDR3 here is CASSFAGRGTGELFF. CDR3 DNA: TGTGCCAGCAGCTTCGCCGGCCGCGGAACCGGGGAGCTGTTTTTT.